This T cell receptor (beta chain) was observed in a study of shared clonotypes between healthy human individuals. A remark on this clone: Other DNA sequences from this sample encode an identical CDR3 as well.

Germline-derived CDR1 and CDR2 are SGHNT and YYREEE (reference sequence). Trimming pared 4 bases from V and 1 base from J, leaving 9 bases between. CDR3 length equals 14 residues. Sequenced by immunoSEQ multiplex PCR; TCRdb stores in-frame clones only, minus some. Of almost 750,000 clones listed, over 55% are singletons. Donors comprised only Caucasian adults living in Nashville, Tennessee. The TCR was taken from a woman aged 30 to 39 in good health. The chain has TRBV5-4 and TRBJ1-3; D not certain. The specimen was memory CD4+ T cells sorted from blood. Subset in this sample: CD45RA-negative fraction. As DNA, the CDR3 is TGTGCCAGCAGCCTCTCTGGGTCTGGAAACACCATATATTTT. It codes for CASSLSGSGNTIYF.